The 4 T cell receptor beta chains in this list originate from one sample, sequenced in a study of T cells in Graves' hyperthyroidism and ophthalmopathy. TCR beta CDR3 regions were amplified from RNA. The study used the HTBI primer set for a first-round RT-PCR of the TCR CDR3. TCRdb fed the multiplex PCR reads into MiXCR, producing one record per CDR3 protein. The data contain some 580,000 distinct CDR3 sequences, roughly 16% of them singletons. Specimen: blood. These receptors all stem from a woman in her 40s with Graves' ophthalmopathy.

This chain links TRBV20-1 with TRBJ1-6; 10 bases are a match to TRBD1. Losses at the gene ends were 4 bases for V and 9 bases for J; bases not matched to a gene: 3. Germline values: CDR1 DFQATT, CDR2 SNEGSKA (reference sequence). This CDR3 contains 13 residues. CDR3 sequence: CSANDRGLSPLHF. The CDR3 nucleotides are TGCAGTGCTAACGACAGGGGGCTTTCACCCCTCCACTTT.

This clonotype showed up many times. The chain couples TRBV2 to TRBJ1-6; D gene ambiguous. The CDR3 loop spans 15 amino acids. V lost 1 base to trimming and J lost 10 bases, with 14 bases between them. Germline CDR1 SNHLY, CDR2 FYNNEI. Here the CDR3 reads CASSEEEVGFSPLHF. The DNA of the CDR3 is TGTGCCAGCAGTGAAGAGGAGGTGGGGTTCTCACCCCTCCACTTT.

This clonotype was detected many times. The genes are TRBV7-2 and TRBJ2-3; D not certain. Germline lookup yields CDR1 SGHTA and CDR2 FQGNSA. V lost 3 bases, J lost 0 bases, and 16 bases lay in between. The CDR3 has 17 amino acids. CDR3 sequence (DNA): TGTGCCAGCAGCTTGCGGTTAGGTGTCCGAAGCACAGATACGCAGTATTTT. The encoded protein is CASSLRLGVRSTDTQYF. Full variable domain (remainder filled in from reference TRBV7-2 and TRBJ2-3): GAGVSQSPSNKVTEKGKDVELRCDPISGHTALYWYRQSLGQGLEFLIYFQGNSAPDKSGLPSDRFSAERTGGSVSTLTIQRTQQEDSAVYLCASSLRLGVRSTDTQYFGPGTRLTVL.

Many counts were recorded for this clonotype. Being one base from a much bigger clone, this may be a read error. This chain uses TRBV7-9 with TRBJ2-1; either TRBD1 or TRBD2 may fit D (5 bases each). This CDR3 comprises 15 residues. Trimming took 0 bases from V and 4 from J, leaving 10 bases between them. CDR1 and CDR2 (germline): SEHNR, FQNEAQ (reference sequence). CDR3 amino acids: CASSLAGEIYNEQFF. The DNA for the CDR3 is TGTGCCAGCAGCTTAGCGGGGGAGATATACAATGAGCAGTTCTTC.